The source of this T cell receptor (beta chain) is a study of graft-versus-host responses after intestinal transplantation. Overall study findings and caveats: GvH clones were found in recipient marrow; some appeared first in ileum or blood.

For this clone: Its cognate antigen is unknown.

Clones were read by immunoSEQ multiplex PCR, and TCRdb kept only the in-frame ones, dropping some. The repertoire holds 85,000 to 100,000 clones, with approximately 90% as singletons. Germline V gene data show CDR1 as SGHRS and CDR2 as YFSETQ. The germline V and J ends were trimmed by 0 bases and 4 bases, with 7 bases remaining between them. This CDR3 spans 13 amino acids. The genes are TRBV5-1 and TRBJ1-2, with no clear D. The TCR originated in a human donor who was the organ donor for an intestinal transplant. The material sequenced was unstimulated CD4+ T cells sorted from spleen or lymph node cells, taken before transplant. The CDR3 DNA sequence: TGCGCCAGCAGCTTGGGCGGGGTCTATGGCTACACCTTC. Residues: CASSLGGVYGYTF.